These T cell receptor beta chains were read from a single sample in a study of post-analysis software for immune sequencing data. TCRdb recomputed calls from the PCR reads with MiXCR, one row per CDR3 protein. The sample has about 820,000 distinct CDR3 sequences; 53% are singletons. Sequencing was done on a sample of blood. All receptors come from a girl under 18 with multiple sclerosis. Each CDR3 is given with its conserved first and last residue. A D gene is named only where the DNA matches it firmly. Only some rows state a clone size, as once, few, many or a class for expanded clones.

d_gene: .
j_gene: TRBJ2-7
abundance: few
v_gene: TRBV3-1
CDR3aa: CASSTITSEQYF
CDR3nt: TGTGCCAGCAGTACCATTACTAGCGAGCAGTACTTC

d_gene: TRBD1
j_gene: TRBJ2-1
abundance: .
v_gene: TRBV6-5
CDR3aa: CASSYSGDRGPYNEQFF
CDR3nt: TGTGCCAGCAGTTACTCCGGCGACAGGGGACCCTACAATGAGCAGTTCTTC

d_gene: .
j_gene: TRBJ2-3
abundance: few
v_gene: TRBV29-1
CDR3aa: CSAERGIGTDTQYF
CDR3nt: TGCAGCGCCGAAAGGGGGATCGGCACAGATACGCAGTATTTT

d_gene: .
j_gene: TRBJ2-7
abundance: once
v_gene: TRBV29-1
CDR3aa: CSVASGTKAYEQYF
CDR3nt: TGCAGCGTTGCATCCGGGACCAAAGCATACGAGCAGTACTTC

d_gene: .
j_gene: TRBJ2-7
abundance: .
v_gene: TRBV6-2/TRBV6-3
CDR3aa: CASREDLSSYEQYF
CDR3nt: TGTGCCAGCAGGGAAGACTTGAGCTCCTACGAGCAGTACTTC

d_gene: TRBD2
j_gene: TRBJ2-7
abundance: .
v_gene: TRBV20-1
CDR3aa: CSASRVGSGRADEQYF
CDR3nt: TGCAGTGCTAGCCGGGTTGGTAGCGGGAGGGCCGACGAGCAGTACTTC

d_gene: .
j_gene: TRBJ2-7
abundance: many
v_gene: TRBV29-1
CDR3aa: CSVEDGTYEQYF
CDR3nt: TGCAGCGTTGAAGACGGGACCTACGAGCAGTACTTC

d_gene: .
j_gene: TRBJ2-3
abundance: .
v_gene: TRBV7-7
CDR3aa: CASSLSVADTQYF
CDR3nt: TGTGCTAGCAGCTTATCGGTCGCAGATACGCAGTATTTT

d_gene: TRBD2
j_gene: TRBJ2-5
abundance: .
v_gene: TRBV5-5
CDR3aa: CASSFPNQTGGFHEQYF
CDR3nt: TGTGCCAGCAGCTTCCCCAACCAAACGGGAGGCTTTCATGAGCAGTACTTC

d_gene: .
j_gene: TRBJ2-5
abundance: .
v_gene: TRBV11-2
CDR3aa: CASSLGGFPPYF
CDR3nt: TGTGCCAGCAGCTTAGGAGGGTTCCCCCCGTACTTC

d_gene: TRBD2
j_gene: TRBJ2-1
abundance: .
v_gene: TRBV29-1
CDR3aa: CSALGGGDDNEQFF
CDR3nt: TGCAGCGCTCTAGGCGGGGGAGACGACAATGAGCAGTTCTTC

d_gene: .
j_gene: TRBJ2-1
abundance: .
v_gene: TRBV29-1
CDR3aa: CSVEGTGEGFEQFF
CDR3nt: TGCAGCGTTGAAGGGACGGGGGAAGGTTTTGAGCAGTTCTTC

d_gene: TRBD2
j_gene: TRBJ2-5
abundance: few
v_gene: TRBV12-3/TRBV12-4
CDR3aa: CASSFGTSVGLRETQYF
CDR3nt: TGTGCCAGCAGTTTCGGGACTAGCGTGGGGTTGAGGGAGACCCAGTACTTC

d_gene: TRBD1
j_gene: TRBJ2-7
abundance: few
v_gene: TRBV29-1
CDR3aa: CSVEGDGQGNDEQYF
CDR3nt: TGCAGCGTTGAAGGGGATGGACAGGGAAACGACGAGCAGTACTTC

d_gene: TRBD2
j_gene: TRBJ2-5
abundance: .
v_gene: TRBV20-1
CDR3aa: CSASGGIQETQYF
CDR3nt: TGCAGTGCTAGCGGGGGGATCCAAGAGACCCAGTACTTC

d_gene: TRBD1
j_gene: TRBJ2-7
abundance: few
v_gene: TRBV29-1
CDR3aa: CSVKDRGDEQYF
CDR3nt: TGCAGCGTTAAGGACAGGGGCGACGAGCAGTACTTC

d_gene: .
j_gene: TRBJ2-7
abundance: .
v_gene: TRBV6-2/TRBV6-3
CDR3aa: CASSTMDLTLSFEQYF
CDR3nt: TGTGCCAGCAGTACCATGGACCTTACCTTGTCCTTCGAGCAGTACTTC

d_gene: TRBD1
j_gene: TRBJ2-7
abundance: few
v_gene: TRBV27
CDR3aa: CASSLRSGTGRYEQYF
CDR3nt: TGTGCCAGCAGTTTAAGGTCCGGGACAGGGAGGTACGAGCAGTACTTC

d_gene: .
j_gene: TRBJ2-1
abundance: .
v_gene: TRBV2
CDR3aa: CASSASATGNEQFF
CDR3nt: TGTGCCAGCAGTGCGTCGGCCACTGGGAATGAGCAGTTCTTC

d_gene: TRBD1
j_gene: TRBJ2-1
abundance: .
v_gene: TRBV4-1
CDR3aa: CASSQGTGGWSEQFF
CDR3nt: TGCGCCAGCAGCCAAGGTACAGGGGGCTGGAGTGAGCAGTTCTTC

d_gene: .
j_gene: TRBJ2-1
abundance: .
v_gene: TRBV7-3
CDR3aa: CASGHNSEDNEQFF
CDR3nt: TGTGCCAGCGGCCACAACTCGGAGGACAATGAGCAGTTCTTC

d_gene: .
j_gene: TRBJ2-5
abundance: .
v_gene: TRBV3-1
CDR3aa: CASSQDQGPIGETQYF
CDR3nt: TGTGCCAGCAGCCAAGACCAGGGCCCCATCGGCGAGACCCAGTACTTC

d_gene: TRBD2
j_gene: TRBJ2-1
abundance: few
v_gene: TRBV6-2/TRBV6-3
CDR3aa: CASSYGTSGHTEQFF
CDR3nt: TGTGCCAGCAGTTATGGGACTAGCGGGCATACTGAGCAGTTCTTC

d_gene: TRBD2
j_gene: TRBJ2-1
abundance: few
v_gene: TRBV6-1
CDR3aa: CASSPRLAGDENNEQFF
CDR3nt: TGTGCCAGCAGTCCCCGACTAGCGGGAGATGAGAACAATGAGCAGTTCTTC

d_gene: .
j_gene: TRBJ2-7
abundance: few
v_gene: TRBV25-1
CDR3aa: CASSAHSSYEQYF
CDR3nt: TGTGCCAGCAGTGCACACAGCTCCTACGAGCAGTACTTC

d_gene: .
j_gene: TRBJ2-1
abundance: .
v_gene: TRBV3-1
CDR3aa: CASRLGTGYNEQFF
CDR3nt: TGTGCCAGCAGACTCGGGACGGGTTACAATGAGCAGTTCTTC

d_gene: .
j_gene: TRBJ2-1
abundance: few
v_gene: TRBV7-9
CDR3aa: CASKIGNNEQFF
CDR3nt: TGTGCCAGCAAAATCGGGAACAATGAGCAGTTCTTC